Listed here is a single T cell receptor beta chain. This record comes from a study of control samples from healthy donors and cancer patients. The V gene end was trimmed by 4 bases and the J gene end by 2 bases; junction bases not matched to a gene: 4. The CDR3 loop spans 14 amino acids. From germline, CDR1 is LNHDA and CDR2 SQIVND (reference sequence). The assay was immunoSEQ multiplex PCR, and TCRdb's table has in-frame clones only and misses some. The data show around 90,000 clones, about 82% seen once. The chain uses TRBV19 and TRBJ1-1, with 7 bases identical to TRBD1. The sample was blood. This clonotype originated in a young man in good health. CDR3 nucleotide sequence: TGTGCCAGTAGTAAGGGACAGCGAAACACTGAAGCTTTCTTT. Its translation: CASSKGQRNTEAFF. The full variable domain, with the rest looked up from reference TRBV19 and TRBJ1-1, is DGGITQSPKYLFRKEGQNVTLSCEQNLNHDAMYWYRQDPGQGLRLIYYSQIVNDFQKGDIAEGYSVSREKKESFPLTVTSAQKNPTAFYLCASSKGQRNTEAFFGQGTRLTVV.